A single sample is the source of the 16 T cell receptor beta chains below, sequenced in a study of blood T cell repertoires in COVID-19. The data were produced by immunoSEQ multiplex PCR, yet TCRdb's version contains in-frame clones alone and is incomplete. The profile shows around 200,000 clones, roughly 80% of them singletons. The sequencing sample was made of peripheral blood. These TCRs come from a woman aged 35 to 49 with active or convalescent COVID-19.

The rearrangement links TRBV5-4 to TRBJ2-7; the match to TRBD1 covers 7 bases. The junction had 7 bases not matched to a gene; V was cut back by 5 bases and J by 5 bases. Germline V gene lookup returns CDR1 SGHNT and CDR2 YYREEE (reference sequence). There are 13 residues in the CDR3. The DNA for the CDR3 is TGTGCCAGCAGAGAGACAGGGTCCCACGAGCAGTACTTC. This codes for CASRETGSHEQYF. Based on the CDR3 plus reference TRBV5-4 and TRBJ2-7, the full variable domain is ETGVTQSPTHLIKTRGQQVTLRCSSQSGHNTVSWYQQALGQGPQFIFQYYREEENGRGNFPPRFSGLQFPNYSSELNVNALELDDSALYLCASRETGSHEQYFGPGTRLTVT.

The chain uses TRBV24-1 and TRBJ2-1, with TRBD2 identical over 7 bases. The V segment lost 1 base and the J segment 5 bases; nucleotides outside the gene matches: 7. CDR1 is KGHDR and CDR2 is SFDVKD in the germline V gene. The CDR3 sequence is 16 residues long. CDR3 nucleotide sequence: TGTGCCACCAGTGATTTCGGCGGGAGAGGGGACAATGAGCAGTTCTTC. Translating it yields CATSDFGGRGDNEQFF.

The rearrangement links TRBV5-1 to TRBJ2-7; the match to TRBD2 covers 7 bases. Trimming took 4 bases from V and 0 from J; bases not matched to a gene: 16. The CDR3 totals 18 residues. Germline loops: CDR1 SGHRS, CDR2 YFSETQ. The CDR3 DNA is TGCGCCAGCAGCCGGGCCCAGGCTAGCGGAAAGAGCTCCTACGAGCAGTACTTC. Residues: CASSRAQASGKSSYEQYF.

The J gene is TRBJ1-1, the V gene TRBV6-5; TRBD1 is a possible D gene (5 bases). Germline V CDR1 and CDR2: MNHEY, SVGAGI. This CDR3 region has 13 residues. V was trimmed by 6 bases and J by 4 bases, leaving 12 bases between them. CDR3 nucleotides: TGTGCCAGCAGGCAGGGATGGACCACTGAAGCTTTCTTT. Its translation is CASRQGWTTEAFF.

The genes are TRBV15 and TRBJ2-4, with 13 bases fitting TRBD2. Germline lookup yields CDR1 LNHNV and CDR2 YYDKDF (reference sequence). There are 18 residues in the CDR3. J lost 0 bases, V lost 5 bases, and 7 bases had no gene match. In DNA form, the CDR3 reads TGTGCCACCAGCGGGACTAGCGGGGCAAGGCTAGCCAAAAACATTCAGTACTTC. This codes for CATSGTSGARLAKNIQYF.

This clone showed up just a few times. The rearrangement uses TRBV5-1 and TRBJ2-1, with 7 bases that match TRBD2. Germline V lookup: CDR1 SGHRS, CDR2 YFSETQ. CDR3 length equals 15 residues. Losses at the gene ends were 1 base for V and 5 bases for J; bases not matched to a gene: 6. The CDR3 reads CASSLWGGGNNEQFF. The CDR3 DNA is TGCGCCAGCAGCTTGTGGGGCGGGGGTAACAATGAGCAGTTCTTC.

The V and J genes are TRBV12-3 or TRBV12-4 and TRBJ2-5, with a weak D call TRBD2 (6 bases). V shed 2 bases and J shed 5 bases, with 9 bases lying between them. The CDR3 loop spans 13 amino acids. In nucleotides, the CDR3 is TGTGCCAGCAGTTTATGGGGGAGGGAGACCCAGTACTTC. Translation: CASSLWGRETQYF.

The gene calls are TRBV10-3 and TRBJ2-3, with D possibly matching TRBD2 (7 bases). Germline CDR1 is ENHRY and CDR2 is SYGVKD. The CDR3 extends over 14 amino acids. The V end lost 3 bases, the J end lost 2 bases, and 9 bases lay between the germline ends. CDR3: CAISEGGATDTQYF. The CDR3 DNA reads as TGTGCCATCAGTGAAGGGGGGGCCACAGATACGCAGTATTTT.

This clone was seen only once. The V gene is TRBV3-1 (or the pseudogene TRBV3-2), the J gene TRBJ2-7; D call uncertain. V was shortened by 1 base and J by 2 bases, with 12 bases between the two germline ends. The CDR3 has 15 amino acids. Germline loops: CDR1 LGHDT, CDR2 YNNKEL (reference sequence). Written as DNA, the CDR3 is TGTGCCAGCAGCCAAGCGCCGGGTTGGGCCTACGAGCAGTACTTC. The encoded protein is CASSQAPGWAYEQYF.

V is TRBV24-1 and J is TRBJ1-2; D gene unclear. From germline, CDR1 is KGHDR and CDR2 SFDVKD. This CDR3 has 16 residues. V lost 1 base and J lost 3, with 14 bases in between. CDR3 in amino acids: CATSDFSPGGDYGYTF. DNA for the CDR3: TGTGCCACCAGTGATTTTTCACCGGGCGGGGACTATGGCTACACCTTC.

This sequence joins TRBV7-6 and TRBJ1-4, with 10 bases fitting TRBD1. V shed 5 bases, J shed 4 bases, and the junction held 7 bases outside the gene matches. This CDR3 has 16 residues. Germline CDR1 reads SGHVS; CDR2 reads FNYEAQ. The CDR3 loop reads CASSNRQGAINEKLFF. The CDR3 nucleotides are TGTGCCAGCAGCAACCGACAGGGGGCCATTAATGAAAAACTGTTTTTT. Full variable domain (outside the CDR3, taken from reference TRBV7-6 and TRBJ1-4): GAGVSQSPRYKVTKRGQDVALRCDPISGHVSLYWYRQALGQGPEFLTYFNYEAQQDKSGLPNDRFSAERPEGSISTLTIQRTEQRDSAMYRCASSNRQGAINEKLFFGSGTQLSVL.

The chain is built from TRBV6-2 or TRBV6-3 and TRBJ1-2; D remains unclear. The CDR3 runs 12 residues. The germline V gene has CDR1 MNHEY and CDR2 SVGEGT. Trimming cost V 6 bases and J 2 bases, with 7 bases left between them. CDR3 DNA: TGTGCCAGCAGCGCCCGGAACTATGGCTACACCTTC. The encoded protein is CASSARNYGYTF.

This sequence joins TRBV12-2 and TRBJ2-1; TRBD2 is the table's D call, not checked against the DNA. TRBV12-2 is flagged as a pseudogene. The CDR3 is 21 residues long. The DNA for the CDR3 is TGTGCAAGTCGCTCCGATCGGGGACTAGCGGGGGGGCCTGGGTCCTACAATGAGCAGTTCTTC. Protein product: CASRSDRGLAGGPGSYNEQFF.

This clone appeared once. The V gene is TRBV19, the J gene TRBJ1-4; maybe TRBD1 (6 bases). Germline assignment: CDR1 LNHDA and CDR2 SQIVND (reference sequence). Between the trimmed V and J ends, which lost 5 bases and 4 bases, there was a span of 23 bases. This CDR3 region has 18 residues. CDR3 nucleotide sequence: TGTGCCAGTAGTCCCCTAGGACAGCCTGGGGGACGTAATGAAAAACTGTTTTTT. Its protein product is CASSPLGQPGGRNEKLFF.

The rearrangement links TRBV30 to TRBJ1-5; TRBD1 might be the D (6 bases). V lost 3 bases to trimming and J lost 2 bases, with 14 bases between them. The V gene's germline CDR1 is GTSNPN and CDR2 SVGIG (reference sequence). The CDR3 is made up of 15 amino acids. The CDR3 sequence is CAWRKGGAGNQPQHF. The DNA of the CDR3 is TGTGCCTGGAGAAAAGGGGGTGCGGGCAATCAGCCCCAGCATTTT.

The CDR3: CASSLFLPPRTQYF. The CDR3 nucleotides read TGTGCCAGCAGTTTATTTCTCCCCCCCCGGACCCAGTACTTC. The gene calls are TRBV28 and TRBJ2-5; D is unresolved. Trimming shortened V by 1 base and J by 7 bases, and 13 bases separated the two germline ends. There are 14 residues in the CDR3. CDR1 and CDR2 from the germline V gene are MDHEN and SYDVKM. Supplemented by reference TRBV28 and TRBJ2-5, the full variable domain reads DVKVTQSSRYLVKRTGEKVFLECVQDMDHENMFWYRQDPGLGLRLIYFSYDVKMKEKGDIPEGYSVSREKKERFSLILESASTNQTSMYLCASSLFLPPRTQYFGPGTRLLVL.